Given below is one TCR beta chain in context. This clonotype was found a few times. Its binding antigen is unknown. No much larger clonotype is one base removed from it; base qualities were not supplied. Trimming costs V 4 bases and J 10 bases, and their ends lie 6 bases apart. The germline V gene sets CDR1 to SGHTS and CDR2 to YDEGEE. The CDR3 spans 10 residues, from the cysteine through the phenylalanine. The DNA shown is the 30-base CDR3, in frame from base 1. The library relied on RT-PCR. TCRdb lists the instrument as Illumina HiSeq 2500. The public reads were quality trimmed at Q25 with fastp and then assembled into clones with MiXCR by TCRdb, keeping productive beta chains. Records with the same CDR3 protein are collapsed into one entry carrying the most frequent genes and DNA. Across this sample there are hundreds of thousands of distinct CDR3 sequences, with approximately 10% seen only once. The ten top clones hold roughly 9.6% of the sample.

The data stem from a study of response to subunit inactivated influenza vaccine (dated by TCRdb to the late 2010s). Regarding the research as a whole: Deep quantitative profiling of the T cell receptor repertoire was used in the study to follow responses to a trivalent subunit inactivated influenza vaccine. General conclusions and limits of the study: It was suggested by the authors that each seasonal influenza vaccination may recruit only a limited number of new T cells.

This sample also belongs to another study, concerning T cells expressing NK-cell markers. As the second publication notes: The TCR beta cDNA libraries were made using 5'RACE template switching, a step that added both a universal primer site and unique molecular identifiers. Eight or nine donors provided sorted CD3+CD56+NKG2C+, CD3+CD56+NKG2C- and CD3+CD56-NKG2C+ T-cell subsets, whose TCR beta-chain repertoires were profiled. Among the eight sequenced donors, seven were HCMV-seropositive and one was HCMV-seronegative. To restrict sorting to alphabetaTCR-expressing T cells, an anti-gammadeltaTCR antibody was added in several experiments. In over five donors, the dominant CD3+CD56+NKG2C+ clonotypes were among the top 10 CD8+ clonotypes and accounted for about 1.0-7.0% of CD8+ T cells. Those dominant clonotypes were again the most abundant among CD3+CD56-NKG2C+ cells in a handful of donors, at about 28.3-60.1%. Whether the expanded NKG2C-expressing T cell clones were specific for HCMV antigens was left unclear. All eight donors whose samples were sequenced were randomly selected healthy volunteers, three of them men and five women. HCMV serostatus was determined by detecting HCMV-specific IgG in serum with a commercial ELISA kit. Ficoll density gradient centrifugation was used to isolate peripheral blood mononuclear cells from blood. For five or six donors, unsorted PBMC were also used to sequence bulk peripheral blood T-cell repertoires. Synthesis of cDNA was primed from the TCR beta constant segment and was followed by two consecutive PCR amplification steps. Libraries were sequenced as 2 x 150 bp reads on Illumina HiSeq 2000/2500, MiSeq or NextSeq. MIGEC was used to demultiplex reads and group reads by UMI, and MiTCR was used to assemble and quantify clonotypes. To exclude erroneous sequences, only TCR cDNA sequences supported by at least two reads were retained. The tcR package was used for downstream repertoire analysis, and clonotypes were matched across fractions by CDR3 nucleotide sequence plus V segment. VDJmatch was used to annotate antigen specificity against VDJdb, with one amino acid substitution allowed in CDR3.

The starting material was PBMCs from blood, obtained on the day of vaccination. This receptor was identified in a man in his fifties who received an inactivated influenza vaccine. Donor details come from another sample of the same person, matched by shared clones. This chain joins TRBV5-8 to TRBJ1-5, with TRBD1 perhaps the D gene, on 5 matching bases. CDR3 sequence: CASSQGPQHF. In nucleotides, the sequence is TGTGCCAGCAGCCAGGGCCCCCAGCATTTT.